These T cell receptor beta chains were read from a single sample in a study of beta chain features in type 1 diabetes. Sequencing used immunoSEQ multiplex PCR; TCRdb keeps in-frame clones, though not all of them. The sample holds just under 150,000 clones, 8% to 13% seen once. The material sequenced was naive CD4+ T cells from blood. The receptor source for this set is a man aged 18-30 years in good health. The CDR3 runs from the conserved cysteine through the conserved F or W. Each record gives: CDR3 protein, V gene, J gene.

CDR3aa: CAISESTRDSGNEQFF; v_gene: TRBV10-3; j_gene: TRBJ2-1
CDR3aa: CSVVEDRPYEQYF; v_gene: TRBV29-1; j_gene: TRBJ2-7
CDR3aa: CAWSGTGEKLFF; v_gene: TRBV30; j_gene: TRBJ1-4
CDR3aa: CASSPQGGTEAFF; v_gene: TRBV7-2; j_gene: TRBJ1-1
CDR3aa: CASSQLSTGGGQPQHF; v_gene: TRBV4-2; j_gene: TRBJ1-5
CDR3aa: CSVDVGGYQETQYF; v_gene: TRBV29-1; j_gene: TRBJ2-5
CDR3aa: CASNPIAGGQETQYF; v_gene: TRBV5-1; j_gene: TRBJ2-5
CDR3aa: CASSKPGQGEETQYF; v_gene: TRBV21-1; j_gene: TRBJ2-5
CDR3aa: CASSIEVATDTQYF; v_gene: TRBV19; j_gene: TRBJ2-3
CDR3aa: CASSLNGGTYEQYF; v_gene: TRBV7-3; j_gene: TRBJ2-7
CDR3aa: CASSQVRAGQETQYF; v_gene: TRBV14; j_gene: TRBJ2-5
CDR3aa: CASSAGLGSAGELFF; v_gene: TRBV9; j_gene: TRBJ2-2
CDR3aa: CASSLRVGSTNYGYTF; v_gene: TRBV7-8; j_gene: TRBJ1-2
CDR3aa: CAWSEGQGEAFF; v_gene: TRBV30; j_gene: TRBJ1-1
CDR3aa: CASSFDRRETQYF; v_gene: TRBV7-7; j_gene: TRBJ2-5
CDR3aa: CASSQDGTGAGANVLTF; v_gene: TRBV14; j_gene: TRBJ2-6
CDR3aa: CASSVQAGQETQYF; v_gene: TRBV9; j_gene: TRBJ2-5
CDR3aa: CASSLGQPSYEQYF; v_gene: TRBV7-2; j_gene: TRBJ2-7
CDR3aa: CASSLWAGGLYEQYF; v_gene: TRBV27; j_gene: TRBJ2-7
CDR3aa: CASSVSGGTSGANVLTF; v_gene: TRBV9; j_gene: TRBJ2-6
CDR3aa: CASSWGTSGGKDTQYF; v_gene: TRBV7-3; j_gene: TRBJ2-3
CDR3aa: CASSLLAREQFF; v_gene: TRBV7-2; j_gene: TRBJ2-1
CDR3aa: CASSLIGLAGDRQETQYF; v_gene: TRBV7-3; j_gene: TRBJ2-5
CDR3aa: CASSPRQGKETQYF; v_gene: TRBV18; j_gene: TRBJ2-5
CDR3aa: CASSPPAGIQETQYF; v_gene: TRBV18; j_gene: TRBJ2-5
CDR3aa: CASSLRLGEPYEQYF; v_gene: TRBV7-2; j_gene: TRBJ2-7
CDR3aa: CASSSQRRQTYEQYF; v_gene: TRBV28; j_gene: TRBJ2-7
CDR3aa: CASSSTGTGQPQHF; v_gene: TRBV5-8; j_gene: TRBJ1-5
CDR3aa: CASSRVPGGYGYTF; v_gene: TRBV28; j_gene: TRBJ1-2
CDR3aa: CASSQLPGTSVYNEQFF; v_gene: TRBV4-2; j_gene: TRBJ2-1
CDR3aa: CASRGTGADTQYF; v_gene: TRBV6-5; j_gene: TRBJ2-3